The source of this T cell receptor (beta chain) is a study of shared clonotypes between healthy human individuals. The overall study: CD4 naive and memory got three plates each, CD8 naive two, CD8 memory one. Study results and limitations: At large depth, rarefaction still showed sorted-subset sequencing to be incomplete. A limitation of the genetic and exposure-history diversity represented arose from few donors.

The naive CD8 fraction comprised CD45RO-negative cells positively selected for CCR7 and excluded terminally differentiated effector memory CD45RA+ cells. Sequencing used immunoSEQ multiplex PCR; TCRdb keeps in-frame clones, though not all of them. This table has around 1.9 million clones, around 93% appearing once. Trimming cost V 3 bases and J 2 bases, with 11 bases left between them. Germline assignment: CDR1 MNHEY and CDR2 SMNVEV (reference sequence). The CDR3 is made up of 15 amino acids. Concerning this clone itself: Antigen unknown.

This TCR was sampled from a young man in good health. Some clones in this sample may be carry-over from other donors' samples. Sequences were obtained from naive CD8+ T cells from PBMCs. V gene TRBV27 combines with J gene TRBJ1-5, with D perhaps matching TRBD1 (5 bases). The CDR3 DNA follows: TGTGCCAGCAGTTTGGGGCCGGGGGGCAATCAGCCCCAGCATTTT. Translating gives CASSLGPGGNQPQHF.